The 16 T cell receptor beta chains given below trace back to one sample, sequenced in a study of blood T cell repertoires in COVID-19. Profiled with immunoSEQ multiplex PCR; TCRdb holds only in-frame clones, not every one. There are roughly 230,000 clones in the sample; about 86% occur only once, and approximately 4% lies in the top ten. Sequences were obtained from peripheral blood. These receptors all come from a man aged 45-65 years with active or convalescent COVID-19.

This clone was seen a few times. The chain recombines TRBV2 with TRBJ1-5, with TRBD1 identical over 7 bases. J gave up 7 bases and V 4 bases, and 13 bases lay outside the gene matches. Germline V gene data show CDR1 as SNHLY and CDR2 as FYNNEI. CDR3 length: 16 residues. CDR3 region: CASSGGVQGRRQPQHF. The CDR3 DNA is TGTGCCAGCAGTGGAGGAGTACAGGGGCGAAGACAGCCCCAGCATTTT.

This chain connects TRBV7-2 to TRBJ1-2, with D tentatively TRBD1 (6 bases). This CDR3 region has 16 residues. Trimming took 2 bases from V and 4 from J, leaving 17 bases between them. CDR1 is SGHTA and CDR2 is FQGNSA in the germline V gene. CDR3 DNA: TGTGCCAGCAGCTTATTTGGGGGGGCGCGCGGCTATGGCTACACCTTC. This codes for CASSLFGGARGYGYTF.

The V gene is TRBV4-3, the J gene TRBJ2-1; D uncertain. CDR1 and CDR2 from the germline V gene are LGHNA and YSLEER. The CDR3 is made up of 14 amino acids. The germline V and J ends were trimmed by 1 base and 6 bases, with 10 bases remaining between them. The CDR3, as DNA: TGCGCCAGCAGCCAAGGCCGGTTCATCAATGAGCAGTTCTTC. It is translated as CASSQGRFINEQFF.

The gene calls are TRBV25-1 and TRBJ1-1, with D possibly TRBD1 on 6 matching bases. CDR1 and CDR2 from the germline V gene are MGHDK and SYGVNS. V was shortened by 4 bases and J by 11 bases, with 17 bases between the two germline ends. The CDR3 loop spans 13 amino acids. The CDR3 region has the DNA TGTGCCAGCAGTGGTCCCCGGACAGAAGACGCTTTCTTT. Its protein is CASSGPRTEDAFF.

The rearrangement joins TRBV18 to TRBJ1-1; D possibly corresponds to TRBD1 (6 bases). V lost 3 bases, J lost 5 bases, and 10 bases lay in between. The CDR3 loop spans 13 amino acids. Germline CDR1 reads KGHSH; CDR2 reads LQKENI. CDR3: CASSPGAETEAFF. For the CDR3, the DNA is TGTGCCAGCTCACCGGGGGCCGAGACTGAAGCTTTCTTT.

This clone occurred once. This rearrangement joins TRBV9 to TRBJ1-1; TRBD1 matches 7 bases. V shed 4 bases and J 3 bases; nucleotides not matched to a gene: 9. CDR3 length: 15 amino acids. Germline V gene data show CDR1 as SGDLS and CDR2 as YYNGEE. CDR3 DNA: TGTGCCAGCAGCTCCTGGAGGGGGCAGGACACTGAAGCTTTCTTT. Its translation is CASSSWRGQDTEAFF.

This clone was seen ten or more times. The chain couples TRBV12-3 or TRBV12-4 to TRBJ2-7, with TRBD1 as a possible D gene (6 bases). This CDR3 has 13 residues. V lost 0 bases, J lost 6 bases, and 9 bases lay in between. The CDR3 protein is CASSLATGREQYF. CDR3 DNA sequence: TGTGCCAGCAGTTTAGCTACAGGGCGCGAGCAGTACTTC.

Here the CDR3 reads CAWGSGTKNEQYF. Written as DNA, the CDR3 is TGTGCCTGGGGTTCCGGGACAAAAAACGAGCAGTACTTC. V is TRBV30 and J is TRBJ2-7; D possibly corresponds to TRBD1 (6 bases). The CDR3 has 13 residues. Trimming stripped 5 bases from V and 5 bases from J, with 16 bases between. The germline V gene encodes CDR1 GTSNPN and CDR2 SVGIG (reference sequence).

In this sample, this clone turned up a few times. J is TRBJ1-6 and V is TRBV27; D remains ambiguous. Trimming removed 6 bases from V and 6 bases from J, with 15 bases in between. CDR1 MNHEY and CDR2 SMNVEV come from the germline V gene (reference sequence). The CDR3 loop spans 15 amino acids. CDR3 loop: CASSPQPGTNSPLHF. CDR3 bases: TGTGCCAGCAGCCCCCAGCCGGGAACTAATTCACCCCTCCACTTT.

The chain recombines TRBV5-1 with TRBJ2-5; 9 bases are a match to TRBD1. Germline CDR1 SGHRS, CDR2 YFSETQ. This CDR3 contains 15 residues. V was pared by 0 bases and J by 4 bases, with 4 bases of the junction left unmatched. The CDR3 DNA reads TGCGCCAGCAGCTTGGGACAGGGACAGGGAGAGACCCAGTACTTC. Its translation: CASSLGQGQGETQYF.

The CDR3 region is CASNPSLTGSYEQYF. CDR3 in DNA: TGTGCCAGCAACCCTTCCTTGACAGGATCCTACGAGCAGTACTTC. The chain has TRBV6-5 and TRBJ2-7; D possibly corresponds to TRBD1 (6 bases). Trimming took off 7 bases at V and 1 base at J, with 17 bases between the two ends. This CDR3 region has 15 residues. Germline V gene sequence: CDR1 MNHEY, CDR2 SVGAGI.

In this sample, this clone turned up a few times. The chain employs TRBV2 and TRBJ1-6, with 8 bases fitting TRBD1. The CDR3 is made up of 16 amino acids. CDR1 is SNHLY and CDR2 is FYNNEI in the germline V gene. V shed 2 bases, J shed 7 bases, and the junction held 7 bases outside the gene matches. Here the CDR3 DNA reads TGTGCCAGCAGTGAACGGTCAGGGGGCGTCAATTCACCCCTCCACTTT. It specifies CASSERSGGVNSPLHF.

CDR3 loop: CASSPGTVSNTEAFF. The CDR3 region has the DNA TGTGCCAGCTCACCCGGGACAGTATCTAACACTGAAGCTTTCTTT. The rearrangement uses TRBV18 and TRBJ1-1; 7 bases line up with TRBD1. CDR1 is KGHSH and CDR2 is LQKENI in the germline V gene. V trimming: 3 bases; J trimming: 2 bases; junction bases outside the gene matches: 6. This CDR3 has 15 residues.

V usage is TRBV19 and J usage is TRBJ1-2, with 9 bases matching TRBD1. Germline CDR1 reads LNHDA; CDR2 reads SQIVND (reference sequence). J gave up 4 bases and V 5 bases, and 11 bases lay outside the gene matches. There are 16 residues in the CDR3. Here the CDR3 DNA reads TGTGCCAGTAGTGTCGGACAGGGGCGCCTTCTCTATGGCTACACCTTC. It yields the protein CASSVGQGRLLYGYTF.

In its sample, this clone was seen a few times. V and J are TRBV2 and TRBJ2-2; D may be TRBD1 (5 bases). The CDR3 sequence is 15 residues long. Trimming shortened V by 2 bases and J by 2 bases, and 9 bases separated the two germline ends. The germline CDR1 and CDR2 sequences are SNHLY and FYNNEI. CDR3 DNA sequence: TGTGCCAGCAGTGAACAGGGTTTAAACACCGGGGAGCTGTTTTTT. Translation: CASSEQGLNTGELFF.

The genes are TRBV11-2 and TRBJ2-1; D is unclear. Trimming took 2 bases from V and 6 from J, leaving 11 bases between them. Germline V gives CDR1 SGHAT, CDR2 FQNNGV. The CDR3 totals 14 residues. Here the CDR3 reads CASSLTPPPNEQFF. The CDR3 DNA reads TGTGCCAGCAGCTTAACACCGCCCCCCAATGAGCAGTTCTTC.